This T cell receptor beta chain was obtained from a study of blood T cell repertoires in COVID-19. Study overall: PBMCs, B-cell-depleted T cells, or T cells provided the cDNA or gDNA that made up the material.

The germline gives CDR1 KGHSH, CDR2 LQKENI. The CDR3 totals 14 residues. The germline V and J ends were trimmed by 4 bases and 0 bases, with 10 bases remaining between them. In the authors' methods: Reference gene primer amplification gave estimated nucleated cell counts. Only in-frame clones appear in the TCRdb table, and some are missing; sequencing was by immunoSEQ multiplex PCR. That table supplies the V and J calls and clone size; D and trimming were determined from the DNA. The sample gives over 250,000 clones, 65% to 90% of which show up once; about an eighth is in the top ten. This clone was counted once.

This TCR was recovered from a human donor in a cohort sampled during active COVID-19. The chain couples TRBV18 to TRBJ2-7; D ambiguous. Specimen: peripheral blood. The CDR3 protein is CASSLRVSSYEQYF. The CDR3 DNA follows: TGTGCCAGCTCACTTCGGGTCAGCTCCTACGAGCAGTACTTC.